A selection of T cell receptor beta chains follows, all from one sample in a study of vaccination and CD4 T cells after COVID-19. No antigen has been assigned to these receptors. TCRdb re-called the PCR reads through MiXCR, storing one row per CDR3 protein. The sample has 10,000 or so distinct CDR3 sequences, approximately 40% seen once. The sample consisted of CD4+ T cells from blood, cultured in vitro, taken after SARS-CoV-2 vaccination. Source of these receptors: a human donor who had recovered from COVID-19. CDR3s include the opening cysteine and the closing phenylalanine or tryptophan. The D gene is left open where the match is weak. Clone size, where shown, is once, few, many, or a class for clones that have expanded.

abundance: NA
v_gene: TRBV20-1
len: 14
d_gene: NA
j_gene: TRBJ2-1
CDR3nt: TGCAGTGCTACCAGCAGACTAGGAGGGGATGAGCAGTTCTTC
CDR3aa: CSATSRLGGDEQFF

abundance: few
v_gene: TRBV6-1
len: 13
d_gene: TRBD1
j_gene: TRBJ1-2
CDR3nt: TGTGCCAGCAGTCCAGGGGGCAGCTATGGCTACACCTTC
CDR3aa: CASSPGGSYGYTF

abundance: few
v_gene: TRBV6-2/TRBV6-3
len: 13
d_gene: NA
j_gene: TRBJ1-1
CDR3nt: TGTGCCAGCAGCGCTTCCTTGAACACTGAAGCTTTCTTT
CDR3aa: CASSASLNTEAFF

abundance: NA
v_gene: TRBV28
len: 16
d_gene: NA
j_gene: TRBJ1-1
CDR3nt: TGTGCCAGCAGTTACCAGGTTTGGGGTGAGGCTCCTGAAGCTTTCTTT
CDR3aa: CASSYQVWGEAPEAFF

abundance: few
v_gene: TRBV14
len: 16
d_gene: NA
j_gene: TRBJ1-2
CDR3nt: TGTGCCAGCAGCCAGGCGTTTGGAGGACCAACTTCCGGCTACACCTTC
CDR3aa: CASSQAFGGPTSGYTF

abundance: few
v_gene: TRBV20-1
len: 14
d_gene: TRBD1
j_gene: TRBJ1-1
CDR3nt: TGCAGTGCTCGAAAATCCACAGGGGACACTGAAGCTTTCTTT
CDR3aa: CSARKSTGDTEAFF

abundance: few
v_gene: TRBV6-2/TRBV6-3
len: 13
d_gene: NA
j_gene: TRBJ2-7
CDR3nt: TGTGCCAGCAGTTACCAGGGTTGGGACGAGCAGTACTTC
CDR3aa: CASSYQGWDEQYF

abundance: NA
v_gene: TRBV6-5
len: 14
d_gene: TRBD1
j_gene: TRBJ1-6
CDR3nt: TGTGCCAGCGGCCGGGACAGGGGTAATTCACCCCTCCACTTT
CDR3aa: CASGRDRGNSPLHF

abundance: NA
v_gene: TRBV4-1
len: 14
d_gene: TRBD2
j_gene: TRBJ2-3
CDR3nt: TGCGCCAGCAGCCAAAGGACTAGCAGGGATACGCAGTATTTT
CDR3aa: CASSQRTSRDTQYF

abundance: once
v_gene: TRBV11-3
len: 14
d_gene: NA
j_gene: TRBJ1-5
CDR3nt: TGTGCCAGCAGCCCGGTTTTGGGGGATCAGCCCCAGCATTTT
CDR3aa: CASSPVLGDQPQHF